This T cell receptor (beta chain) stems from a study of identical twins. This clonotype was seen at least ten times. With 4 bases removed from V and 1 base from J, the gap between germline ends came to 2 bases. This CDR3 is 12 amino acids long. CDR1 SGHDN and CDR2 FVKESK come from the germline V gene. TCRdb processed the 5' RACE reads anew with MiXCR; each CDR3 protein has one entry. Of fewer than 650,000 distinct CDR3 sequences in the sample, roughly 6.6% were seen once. In addition, the sample was reused for a study of yellow fever vaccine responses in identical twins.

V gene TRBV14 combines with J gene TRBJ2-1; no reliable D call. What was sequenced was PBMCs. The sequence came from a woman aged 18-29 years in good health. The CDR3 nucleotides are TGTGCCAGCAGCCCGTCCTACAATGAGCAGTTCTTC. Translation gives CASSPSYNEQFF.